The T cell receptor beta chain described here comes from a study of blood T cell repertoires in COVID-19. On the study more broadly: The United States, Italy and Spain provided the acute and convalescent COVID-19 samples. PBMCs, B-cell-depleted T cells, or T cells provided the cDNA or gDNA that made up the material.

Per the study methods: Nucleated cell counts were estimated from reference gene primer amplification. TCRdb's copy holds only in-frame clones and misses some; the assay was immunoSEQ multiplex PCR. V and J calls and clone size come straight from that table; D and trimming were deduced from the DNA. The sample has roughly 200,000 clones; around nine tenths are singletons. Between the trimmed V and J ends, which lost 8 bases and 5 bases, there was a span of 18 bases. Germline CDR1 GTSNPN, CDR2 SVGIG (reference sequence). The CDR3 extends over 13 amino acids. The chain joins TRBV30 to TRBJ1-1; D may be TRBD1 (6 bases). The source material was peripheral blood. This receptor was obtained from a man in his fifties or sixties who had recovered from COVID-19. The CDR3 DNA reads TGTGCCCGTGACGGGACATTGATGACTGAAGCTTTCTTT. It encodes CARDGTLMTEAFF.